The clone carrying this T cell receptor (beta chain) was seen repeatedly, ten times or more. Its antigen remains unknown. The time point: newly diagnosed GD, antithyroid drugs for less than 3 months. The authors made the TCR library using RNA they extracted from PBMCs. This entry comes from a study of regulatory T cells in long-lasting Graves disease. The germline CDR1 and CDR2 sequences are MDHEN and SYDVKM. The V and J ends lost 4 bases and 0 bases respectively, with 13 bases between them. This CDR3 region has 16 residues. For TCR beta, libraries came from iRepertoire HTBI primers and Arm-PCR of CDR3 regions. MiXCR, applied by TCRdb to the multiplex PCR reads, yields one record per CDR3 protein. The top ten hold roughly 18% of the sample, which has over 350,000 distinct CDR3 sequences, 11% to 15% seen once. Points from the study as a whole: Persistent disease preferred TRBV28, TRBJ1-2 and TRBJ2-5; new disease, TRBV20-1 and TRBJ2-1.

These data also formed part of another study, on T cells in Graves' hyperthyroidism and ophthalmopathy. From that paper: Used for diagnoses were clinical symptoms, serum thyroxine and TRAb, thyroid ultrasound and orbital computed tomography. The HTBI primer set served for first-round RT-PCR of the TCR CDR3.

Sequencing was performed on peripheral blood mononuclear cells (PBMCs), taken at new diagnosis, from a patient treated with antithyroid drugs. This chain connects TRBV28 to TRBJ1-3; the D is unclear. This receptor was identified in a woman aged 50 to 60 with Graves disease. The CDR3 is CASSSQDYLSGNTIYF. The DNA for the CDR3 is TGTGCCAGCAGTTCCCAAGACTACCTCTCTGGAAACACCATATATTTT.